One and the same sample provided the 22 T cell receptor beta chains below, sequenced in a study of blood T cell repertoires in COVID-19. Profiled with immunoSEQ multiplex PCR; TCRdb holds only in-frame clones, not every one. The sample holds around 60,000 clones, less than 90% seen once. The specimen was peripheral blood. The source is a man between 60 and 70 years old with COVID-19, enrolled during active disease.

The rearrangement joins TRBV30 to TRBJ1-2, with D maybe TRBD1 (5 bases). Trimming shortened V by 0 bases and J by 3 bases, and 11 bases separated the two germline ends. The CDR3 consists of 14 residues. Germline V lookup: CDR1 GTSNPN, CDR2 SVGIG (reference sequence). The CDR3 bases are TGTGCCTGGAGTGTACACAGGTTGCACTATGGCTACACCTTC. Translated, it gives CAWSVHRLHYGYTF.

The chain couples TRBV30 to TRBJ2-7; TRBD2 matches at 8 bases. This CDR3 has 14 amino acids. V lost 2 bases to trimming and J lost 7 bases; unmatched junction nucleotides: 10. The germline CDR1 and CDR2 sequences are GTSNPN and SVGIG (reference sequence). The CDR3, as DNA: TGTGCCTGGAGTACCCACAGCGGGAGCGGTGAGCAGTACTTC. Translating it yields CAWSTHSGSGEQYF.

This clone was detected only a few times. This chain connects TRBV12-3 or TRBV12-4 to TRBJ1-5, with D uncertain. With 3 bases removed from V and 4 bases from J, the gap between germline ends came to 7 bases. The CDR3 length is 13 residues. The CDR3: CASSFLRNQPQHF. The CDR3, as DNA: TGTGCCAGCAGTTTCCTCCGTAATCAGCCCCAGCATTTT.

The chain is built from TRBV18 and TRBJ1-1; D remains unclear. The CDR3 length is 16 residues. Between the trimmed V and J ends, which lost 3 bases and 0 bases, there was a span of 14 bases. Germline V gene lookup returns CDR1 KGHSH and CDR2 LQKENI. Here the CDR3 DNA reads TGTGCCAGCTCACCCCAGGCGGGAGAACTGAACACTGAAGCTTTCTTT. This encodes CASSPQAGELNTEAFF.

The CDR3 reads CASSLDLSSYNEQFF. CDR3 sequence (DNA): TGCGCCAGCAGCCTGGACTTAAGCTCCTACAATGAGCAGTTCTTC. The chain carries TRBV5-1 and TRBJ2-1; TRBD2 might be the D (5 bases). With 4 bases removed from V and 0 bases from J, the gap between germline ends came to 11 bases. Germline lookup yields CDR1 SGHRS and CDR2 YFSETQ. This CDR3 has 15 amino acids.

This sequence joins TRBV10-1 and TRBJ2-3, with unresolved D. The CDR3 extends over 13 amino acids. Trimming stripped 6 bases from V and 6 bases from J, with 13 bases between. CDR1 and CDR2 (germline): WNHNN, SYGVQD (reference sequence). The CDR3 loop reads CASSPSLEDTQYF. The CDR3 nucleotides are TGCGCCAGCAGCCCCTCCCTAGAGGATACGCAGTATTTT.

This chain links TRBV6-1 with TRBJ2-7; D not resolved. The CDR3 consists of 15 residues. Germline V gives CDR1 MNHNS, CDR2 SASEGT. Trimming removed 2 bases from V and 0 bases from J, with 11 bases in between. The CDR3 nucleotides are TGTGCCAGCAGTGAAAGAGAGGCAGCCTCCTACGAGCAGTACTTC. Protein product: CASSEREAASYEQYF.

This CDR3 is CASRTSGSEETQYF. CDR3 bases: TGCGCCAGCAGGACTAGCGGGAGTGAAGAGACCCAGTACTTC. The chain uses TRBV5-1 and TRBJ2-5, with 12 positions matching TRBD2. There are 14 residues in the CDR3. The germline gives CDR1 SGHRS, CDR2 YFSETQ. J was trimmed by 3 bases and V by 5 bases; bases with no gene match: 2.

V is TRBV5-6 and J is TRBJ1-6, with D perhaps TRBD1 (6 bases). Trimming took 0 bases from V and 7 from J, leaving 8 bases between them. CDR1 SGHDT and CDR2 YYEEEE come from the germline V gene. This CDR3 comprises 14 residues. CDR3 loop: CASSLVQGNSPLHF. The CDR3 coding sequence is TGTGCCAGCAGCTTGGTGCAGGGGAATTCACCCCTCCACTTT.

The V call is TRBV11-2, the J call TRBJ1-5; TRBD1 aligns across 7 bases. In germline, CDR1 is SGHAT, CDR2 FQNNGV. The V and J ends lost 5 bases and 4 bases, in that order; junction bases with no gene match: 2. The CDR3 extends over 13 amino acids. This CDR3 reads CASSIQGNQPQHF. In nucleotides, the CDR3 is TGTGCCAGCAGCATACAGGGGAATCAGCCCCAGCATTTT.

The chain is built from TRBV7-9 and TRBJ2-1; tentative D call: TRBD2 (7 bases). Germline V gene lookup returns CDR1 SEHNR and CDR2 FQNEAQ (reference sequence). V gave up 8 bases and J gave up 4 bases, with 15 bases separating them. The length of the CDR3 is 14 residues. The CDR3 nucleotides are TGTGCCAGCTGTGAGGGGGGGCTATACAATGAGCAGTTCTTC. Residues: CASCEGGLYNEQFF.

The V and J genes are TRBV5-1 and TRBJ2-1; 10 positions agree with TRBD2. Germline V gives CDR1 SGHRS, CDR2 YFSETQ. CDR3 size: 18 residues. The ends lost 0 bases at V and 5 bases at J; junction bases unmatched: 11. The CDR3 DNA reads as TGCGCCAGCAGCTTGGGCTATTATAGCGGGAGGTTCCACAATGAGCAGTTCTTC. Protein: CASSLGYYSGRFHNEQFF.

The chain employs TRBV5-1 and TRBJ2-1; 9 bases align to TRBD2. Per the germline V gene, CDR1 is SGHRS and CDR2 is YFSETQ. The trim removed 3 bases at V and 8 bases at J, leaving 9 bases unmatched. This CDR3 is 15 amino acids long. CDR3 coding DNA: TGCGCCAGCAGCTGGGGCGGGAGGGCCATTGATGAGCAGTTCTTC. Translating gives CASSWGGRAIDEQFF.

This chain connects TRBV30 to TRBJ1-6; perhaps TRBD1 as D (5 bases). Between the trimmed V and J ends, which lost 4 bases and 9 bases, there was a span of 7 bases. Germline V gives CDR1 GTSNPN, CDR2 SVGIG (reference sequence). CDR3 size: 11 residues. The CDR3 protein is CAWNQGSPLHF. CDR3 in DNA: TGTGCCTGGAATCAGGGTTCACCCCTCCACTTT.

This chain joins TRBV7-9 and TRBJ2-3; TRBD2 might be the D (5 bases). Germline assignment: CDR1 SEHNR and CDR2 FQNEAQ (reference sequence). CDR3 length: 15 amino acids. V was cut by 3 bases and J by 2 bases, with 12 bases left in between. The CDR3 region has the DNA TGTGCCAGCAGCTTGTTAAGCGGCCCCACAGATACGCAGTATTTT. Translated, it gives CASSLLSGPTDTQYF.

This chain links TRBV5-4 with TRBJ2-5, with a tentative D call TRBD2 (5 bases). Germline V gene sequence: CDR1 SGHNT, CDR2 YYREEE (reference sequence). This CDR3 contains 15 residues. V shed 0 bases and J shed 1 base, with 10 bases lying between them. Written as DNA, the CDR3 is TGTGCCAGCAGCTTGGTCGGCGGGCCCCAAGAGACCCAGTACTTC. It encodes CASSLVGGPQETQYF.

Here the CDR3 reads CASTPRTSGAQETQYF. The CDR3 nucleotides read TGTGCCAGCACTCCCCGGACTAGCGGAGCCCAAGAGACCCAGTACTTC. V gene TRBV2 combines with J gene TRBJ2-5; 10 nucleotides line up with TRBD2. This CDR3 is built from 16 residues. The junction had 9 bases not matched to a gene; V was cut back by 7 bases and J by 1 base. Germline V gene lookup returns CDR1 SNHLY and CDR2 FYNNEI.

The chain uses TRBV2 and TRBJ1-4, with D unclear. In germline, CDR1 is SNHLY, CDR2 FYNNEI. Trimming left V 5 bases short and J 3 bases short, with 13 bases between. This CDR3 has 15 residues. The CDR3 reads CASSRTGISNEKLFF. CDR3 nucleotide sequence: TGTGCCAGCAGTCGGACTGGAATTTCTAATGAAAAACTGTTTTTT.

The chain recombines TRBV28 with TRBJ1-2; D is ambiguous. V lost 6 bases to trimming and J lost 5 bases, with 13 bases between them. This CDR3 is 13 amino acids long. CDR1 is MDHEN, CDR2 SYDVKM, per germline. CDR3 sequence (DNA): TGTGCCAGCAGCCGCACTCAACCTTATGGCTACACCTTC. Protein sequence: CASSRTQPYGYTF.

V is TRBV6-5 and J is TRBJ2-7; D is perhaps TRBD2 (5 bases). Germline loops: CDR1 MNHEY, CDR2 SVGAGI. The CDR3 length is 13 residues. Trimming stripped 2 bases from V and 7 bases from J, with 12 bases between. The CDR3: CASSYGRVEEQYF. In DNA, the CDR3 is TGTGCCAGCAGTTACGGGCGGGTCGAAGAGCAGTACTTC.

The chain combines TRBV6-5 with TRBJ2-7; the D gene is possibly TRBD1 (5 bases). V was clipped by 0 bases and J by 7 bases, with 19 bases between them. The CDR3 contains 16 residues. Germline V gene lookup returns CDR1 MNHEY and CDR2 SVGAGI. The CDR3 DNA sequence: TGTGCCAGCAGTTACTCTTTTGGGGCCTTTAATGTGGAGCAGTACTTC. Amino acids: CASSYSFGAFNVEQYF.

The chain joins TRBV5-6 to TRBJ2-7; the D gene is possibly TRBD1 (5 bases). Trimming stripped 2 bases from V and 2 bases from J, with 11 bases between. The germline gives CDR1 SGHDT, CDR2 YYEEEE. The CDR3 is 14 residues long. CDR3 sequence (DNA): TGTGCCAGCAGCTTCTACGACAGAACCTACGAGCAGTACTTC. This codes for CASSFYDRTYEQYF.